The sample holds one count of the clone carrying this T cell receptor beta chain. TCRdb's table, derived via immunoSEQ multiplex PCR, lists solely in-frame clones and lacks some. This sample has tens of thousands of clones; around 83% occur once, and the top ten carry more than 0.65%. The CDR3 is made up of 17 amino acids. The V segment lost 1 base and the J segment 4 bases; nucleotides outside the gene matches: 9. Germline CDR1 and CDR2: SGDLS and YYNGEE. This sample stems from a study of radiotherapy plus CTLA-4 blockade in lung cancer. The sequences come from peripheral blood, collected from a patient treated with radiotherapy plus ipilimumab. V and J are TRBV9 and TRBJ2-3; TRBD2 agrees at 10 bases. The receptor was derived from a human donor with non-small cell lung cancer who had stable disease on radiotherapy plus ipilimumab. The CDR3 loop is CASSVLAGALSPDTQYF. The CDR3 region has the DNA TGTGCCAGCAGCGTACTAGCGGGGGCCCTCTCCCCAGATACGCAGTATTTT. The full variable domain, with the rest looked up from reference TRBV9 and TRBJ2-3, is DSGVTQTPKHLITATGQRVTLRCSPRSGDLSVYWYQQSLDQGLQFLIQYYNGEERAKGNILERFSAQQFPDLHSELNLSSLELGDSALYFCASSVLAGALSPDTQYFGPGTRLTVL.